Following are 8 T cell receptor beta chains from one sample sequenced in a study of CD8+ T cells in alopecia areata (dated by TCRdb to 2017 to 2018). The meaning of the sample's time point label: about 4 weeks on oral tofacitinib. The sample's treatment or condition label, in plain terms: oral pan-JAK inhibitor, 5-10 mg twice daily. To prepare the library, the immunoSEQ multiplex PCR assay was applied. For TCR sequencing, RNA was extracted from every sample and reverse transcribed into cDNA to serve as template. Entries here come from immuneACCESS through TCRdb and include only in-frame sequences with V and J called. Some clones fail to appear in such tables; in the studies checked, an unresolved V gene covers under half of the shortfall, and the cause of the remainder is unknown. The sample table shows 100,000 to 150,000 clones, and approximately 60% are seen once. The ten largest make up more than 5% of the sample.

Sequenced material: CD4+ T cells sorted from blood, taken at week 4, from a patient treated with tofacitinib. These receptors all come from a human donor with alopecia areata.

This rearrangement joins TRBV25-1 to TRBJ2-2; TRBD1 is a possible D gene (5 bases). The CDR3 loop spans 12 amino acids. Germline V gene lookup returns CDR1 MGHDK and CDR2 SYGVNS. Trimming shortened V by 9 bases and J by 6 bases, and 11 bases separated the two germline ends. In DNA, the CDR3 is TGTGCCAGGACCAGGGTTGCCGGGGAGCTGTTTTTT. Its translation is CARTRVAGELFF. The complete variable domain, with remaining parts taken from reference TRBV25-1 and TRBJ2-2, reads EADIYQTPRYLVIGTGKKITLECSQTMGHDKMYWYQQDPGMELHLIHYSYGVNSTEKGDLSSESTVSRIRTEHFPLTLESARPSHTSQYLCARTRVAGELFFGEGSRLTVL.

The J gene is TRBJ1-5, the V gene TRBV30; possibly TRBD1 for D (5 bases). The CDR3 length is 13 residues. The germline CDR1 and CDR2 sequences are GTSNPN and SVGIG (reference sequence). V was trimmed by 5 bases and J by 3 bases, leaving 11 bases between them. The CDR3 protein is CAWGGRPNQPQHF. The DNA of the CDR3 is TGTGCCTGGGGGGGACGGCCCAATCAGCCCCAGCATTTT.

The chain recombines TRBV5-1 with TRBJ2-2; the match to TRBD1 covers 7 bases. V lost 1 base and J lost 3; bases outside the gene matches: 0. The length of the CDR3 is 14 residues. Germline V gene sequence: CDR1 SGHRS, CDR2 YFSETQ. In nucleotides, the CDR3 is TGCGCCAGCAGCTTGAGGGGGCACACCGGGGAGCTGTTTTTT. This sequence encodes CASSLRGHTGELFF.

The chain employs TRBV18 and TRBJ2-5; D not resolved. Germline V gene sequence: CDR1 KGHSH, CDR2 LQKENI. The V end was cut by 6 bases, the J end by 4 bases, with 12 bases between. There are 13 residues in the CDR3. The CDR3 DNA reads as TGTGCCAGCTCGAATCCCTCGGGAGAGACCCAGTACTTC. Its protein product is CASSNPSGETQYF.

The rearrangement uses TRBV7-9 and TRBJ1-2; the D is unclear. This CDR3 has 14 residues. From germline, CDR1 is SEHNR and CDR2 FQNEAQ (reference sequence). V was shortened by 0 bases and J by 3 bases, with 8 bases between the two germline ends. CDR3 residues: CASSLAGNHYGYTF. The CDR3 bases are TGTGCCAGCAGCTTAGCTGGCAACCACTATGGCTACACCTTC.

The chain employs TRBV10-3 and TRBJ2-1; 10 positions agree with TRBD2. Trimming at V came to 2 bases and at J to 6 bases, leaving 4 bases not matched to a gene. Germline values: CDR1 ENHRY, CDR2 SYGVKD. CDR3 length: 15 amino acids. CDR3 DNA sequence: TGTGCCATCAGTGAGGGGACTAGCGTGATCAATGAGCAGTTCTTC. Its protein product is CAISEGTSVINEQFF.

V usage is TRBV4-3 and J usage is TRBJ2-7; 9 positions match TRBD1. Trimming removed 3 bases from V and 4 bases from J; junction bases left unmatched: 7. The CDR3 runs 15 residues. Germline CDR1 reads LGHNA; CDR2 reads YSLEER. In nucleotides, the CDR3 is TGCGCCAGCAGCCACCGGACAGGGGAGGTGTACGAGCAGTACTTC. Its translation is CASSHRTGEVYEQYF.

This clone came up a few times. This rearrangement joins TRBV10-2 to TRBJ1-1; 8 bases map to TRBD1. The trim removed 10 bases at V and 3 bases at J, leaving 1 base unmatched. The CDR3 extends over 11 amino acids. Germline V gene lookup returns CDR1 WSHSY and CDR2 SAAADI. Written as DNA, the CDR3 is TGCGCCACGACAGGGGACACTGAAGCTTTCTTT. Its translation is CATTGDTEAFF.